The 24 T cell receptor beta chains presented below share a single source sample, sequenced in a study of early stage breast cancer tumors. Sequenced by immunoSEQ multiplex PCR; TCRdb stores in-frame clones only, minus some. The profile shows some 72,000 clones, approximately 79% of them singletons. The source material was blood. Receptors originate from a person in their sixties or seventies with breast cancer.

V gene TRBV9 combines with J gene TRBJ2-5; TRBD1 aligns across 8 bases. Per germline, CDR1 SGDLS and CDR2 YYNGEE. Trimming cost V 5 bases and J 2 bases; bases outside gene matches: 5. The CDR3 runs 14 residues. The CDR3 here is CASSFGQGQETQYF. CDR3 bases: TGTGCCAGCAGTTTCGGACAGGGACAAGAGACCCAGTACTTC.

For the CDR3, the DNA is TGTGCCAGCAGCTTAGGCGGGACGGAGACCCAGTACTTC. Amino acids: CASSLGGTETQYF. The chain uses TRBV11-3 and TRBJ2-5; D possibly corresponds to TRBD2 (6 bases). The CDR3 totals 13 residues. The germline V gene encodes CDR1 SGHNT and CDR2 YENEEA. V was cut by 1 base and J by 5 bases, with 8 bases left in between.

This chain uses TRBV5-4 with TRBJ2-2, with D perhaps being TRBD1 or TRBD2 (5 bases each). V was cut by 0 bases and J by 7 bases, with 10 bases left in between. Per the germline V gene, CDR1 is SGHNT and CDR2 is YYREEE (reference sequence). CDR3 size: 14 residues. Here the CDR3 reads CASSLGGKVGELFF. CDR3 nucleotide sequence: TGTGCCAGCAGCTTGGGGGGGAAGGTCGGGGAGCTGTTTTTT.

The chain uses TRBV5-1 and TRBJ1-5; 8 bases line up with TRBD1. Looked up from germline, CDR1 is SGHRS and CDR2 is YFSETQ. The CDR3 sequence is 14 residues long. The V gene end was trimmed by 4 bases and the J gene end by 3 bases; junction bases not matched to a gene: 3. The CDR3 DNA sequence: TGCGCCAGCAGCCCGGGACAGGACAATCAGCCCCAGCATTTT. It codes for CASSPGQDNQPQHF.

The chain recombines TRBV27 with TRBJ1-2; D remains unclear. The germline gives CDR1 MNHEY, CDR2 SMNVEV (reference sequence). The CDR3 spans 13 residues. The V gene lost 4 bases and the J gene lost 4 bases, with 10 bases spanning the gap. The CDR3 sequence is CASSSQLFYGYTF. The CDR3 coding sequence is TGTGCCAGCAGTTCACAGCTCTTCTATGGCTACACCTTC.

This chain uses TRBV19 with TRBJ2-4; TRBD1 matches 9 bases. This CDR3 has 19 amino acids. The V gene's germline CDR1 is LNHDA and CDR2 SQIVND (reference sequence). Trimming took 5 bases from V and 1 from J; bases not matched to a gene: 15. CDR3 sequence: CASSLRPGQGRIAKNIQYF. CDR3 sequence (DNA): TGTGCCAGTAGTCTCCGACCGGGACAGGGAAGGATTGCCAAAAACATTCAGTACTTC.

DNA of the CDR3: TGTGCCACGAGCTACTTGAGGGGTGAGCAGTACTTC. As protein: CATSYLRGEQYF. The chain combines TRBV15 with TRBJ2-7; D is tentatively TRBD1 or TRBD2 (5 bases each). This CDR3 region has 12 residues. Germline CDR1 reads LNHNV; CDR2 reads YYDKDF (reference sequence). Trimming shortened V by 9 bases and J by 7 bases, and 16 bases separated the two germline ends.

The chain carries TRBV28 and TRBJ2-7; D gene unclear. CDR3 length equals 11 residues. The germline gives CDR1 MDHEN, CDR2 SYDVKM. The V and J ends lost 5 bases and 7 bases respectively, with 9 bases between them. CDR3 sequence (DNA): TGTGCCAGCAGTACCCCCGGGGAGCAGTACTTC. It encodes CASSTPGEQYF.

The chain joins TRBV6-6 to TRBJ1-4; a possible D gene is TRBD1 (5 bases). CDR1 is MNHNY and CDR2 is SVGAGI in the germline V gene (reference sequence). This CDR3 is built from 15 residues. V was shortened by 2 bases and J by 8 bases, with 15 bases between the two germline ends. The CDR3 DNA follows: TGTGCCAGCAGTTACCCCGACAGAGGCTCGGAAAAACTGTTTTTT. Amino acid sequence: CASSYPDRGSEKLFF.

The J gene is TRBJ2-3, the V gene TRBV23-1; 12 bases line up with TRBD2. Being an ORF, TRBV23-1 has a function that is uncertain. The CDR3 has 16 amino acids. Germline trimming cut 4 bases from V and 4 bases from J; bases unmatched to any gene: 6. This chain's CDR3 is CASSPTSGGWADTQYF. The CDR3 DNA follows: TGCGCCAGCAGTCCGACTAGCGGGGGATGGGCAGATACGCAGTATTTT.

This clone was recorded once. The chain employs TRBV18 and TRBJ2-5; 12 bases agree with TRBD2. The V gene end was trimmed by 4 bases and the J gene end by 5 bases; junction bases not matched to a gene: 11. The CDR3 loop spans 17 amino acids. Germline lookup yields CDR1 KGHSH and CDR2 LQKENI. DNA of the CDR3: TGTGCCAGCTCACGCATCTCCGGACTAGCGGGGATGGAGACCCAGTACTTC. Its protein is CASSRISGLAGMETQYF.

The V gene is TRBV21-1, the J gene TRBJ1-5; the table's D call TRBD1 went unverified against the DNA. TRBV21-1 is recorded as a pseudogene. CDR3 length: 15 residues. The CDR3 coding sequence is TGTGCCAGCCCGCGACAGGGGGCAAGCAATCAGCCCCAGCATTTT. It encodes CASPRQGASNQPQHF.

The chain combines TRBV10-3 with TRBJ2-7, with D unclear. CDR1 is ENHRY and CDR2 is SYGVKD in the germline V gene. CDR3 length equals 12 residues. Between the trimmed V and J ends, which lost 8 bases and 0 bases, there was a span of 8 bases. The CDR3 coding sequence is TGTGCCATCTCGACCAACTCCTACGAGCAGTACTTC. Translation: CAISTNSYEQYF.

The chain has TRBV10-2 and TRBJ1-1; D is perhaps TRBD1 (6 bases). Germline V gives CDR1 WSHSY, CDR2 SAAADI. The CDR3 is made up of 14 amino acids. V was cut by 6 bases and J by 1 base, with 12 bases left in between. CDR3 in amino acids: CASRQGPSNTEAFF. The CDR3 DNA follows: TGCGCCAGCAGACAGGGACCGTCGAACACTGAAGCTTTCTTT.

This sequence joins TRBV12-5 and TRBJ2-7; unclear D gene. Per germline, CDR1 LGHNT and CDR2 FRNRAP. There are 12 residues in the CDR3. The V gene lost 5 bases and the J gene lost 2 bases, with 7 bases spanning the gap. The CDR3 region has the DNA TGTGCTAGTGGTCCCCCTACCTACGAGCAGTACTTC. Translating it yields CASGPPTYEQYF.

The chain carries TRBV5-1 and TRBJ2-3; 7 bases line up with TRBD2. The V and J ends lost 3 bases and 3 bases, in that order; junction bases with no gene match: 4. CDR1 and CDR2 from the germline V gene are SGHRS and YFSETQ. CDR3 length: 14 residues. The CDR3 here is CASSWGGLTDTQYF. The CDR3 region has the DNA TGCGCCAGCAGCTGGGGGGGACTGACAGATACGCAGTATTTT.

The V and J genes are TRBV5-1 and TRBJ2-1; no clear D gene. CDR3 length equals 14 residues. The germline CDR1 and CDR2 sequences are SGHRS and YFSETQ. Trimming stripped 7 bases from V and 2 bases from J, with 13 bases between. The CDR3 DNA follows: TGCGCCAGCGCTACATTATGGGCCTACAATGAGCAGTTCTTC. It specifies CASATLWAYNEQFF.

The chain employs TRBV7-3 and TRBJ2-3; D is unresolved. The germline V gene has CDR1 SGHTA and CDR2 FQGTGA. Between the trimmed V and J ends, which lost 0 bases and 4 bases, there was a span of 5 bases. CDR3 size: 13 residues. The CDR3 DNA reads as TGTGCCAGCAGCTTAACGGAGCCAGATACGCAGTATTTT. This codes for CASSLTEPDTQYF.

The rearrangement joins TRBV11-2 to TRBJ2-3; D perhaps matches TRBD2 (6 bases). V dropped 5 bases and J dropped 2 bases, with 14 bases sitting between them. Germline CDR1 and CDR2: SGHAT and FQNNGV. CDR3 length: 15 amino acids. The CDR3 protein is CASSEGLINTDTQYF. The CDR3 DNA is TGTGCCAGCAGCGAGGGACTCATAAACACAGATACGCAGTATTTT. The full variable domain, with the rest looked up from reference TRBV11-2 and TRBJ2-3, is EAGVAQSPRYKIIEKRQSVAFWCNPISGHATLYWYQQILGQGPKLLIQFQNNGVVDDSQLPKDRFSAERLKGVDSTLKIQPAKLEDSAVYLCASSEGLINTDTQYFGPGTRLTVL.

The J gene is TRBJ1-2, the V gene TRBV30; D perhaps matches TRBD1 (6 bases). The germline V gene has CDR1 GTSNPN and CDR2 SVGIG (reference sequence). V lost 3 bases and J lost 8, with 13 bases in between. CDR3 length: 12 residues. As DNA, the CDR3 is TGTGCCTGGAGGATACAGGGTAGCGGCTACACCTTC. Residues: CAWRIQGSGYTF.

The chain recombines TRBV2 with TRBJ2-2, with unresolved D. Germline CDR1 and CDR2: SNHLY and FYNNEI. Trimming shortened V by 4 bases and J by 2 bases, and 8 bases separated the two germline ends. CDR3 length: 14 residues. The chain's CDR3 is CASSGRRNTGELFF. CDR3 sequence (DNA): TGTGCCAGCAGTGGCAGGAGAAACACCGGGGAGCTGTTTTTT.

The chain combines TRBV7-6 with TRBJ1-5; D is undetermined. This CDR3 contains 13 residues. The germline V and J ends were trimmed by 6 bases and 0 bases, with 6 bases remaining between them. Looked up from germline, CDR1 is SGHVS and CDR2 is FNYEAQ. The CDR3 region has the DNA TGTGCCAGCAGTAGAGTTAGCAATCAGCCCCAGCATTTT. Translation gives CASSRVSNQPQHF. Looking up the rest from reference TRBV7-6 and TRBJ1-5 gives the full variable domain: GAGVSQSPRYKVTKRGQDVALRCDPISGHVSLYWYRQALGQGPEFLTYFNYEAQQDKSGLPNDRFSAERPEGSISTLTIQRTEQRDSAMYRCASSRVSNQPQHFGDGTRLSIL.

This rearrangement joins TRBV20-1 to TRBJ2-7; D is possibly TRBD2 (5 bases). CDR3 length: 11 amino acids. Germline V gene data show CDR1 as DFQATT and CDR2 as SNEGSKA (reference sequence). Trimming removed 3 bases from V and 6 bases from J, with 9 bases in between. The CDR3 DNA is TGCAGTGCTAGTGCTAGCCGCGAGCAGTACTTC. Protein sequence: CSASASREQYF.

The chain links TRBV5-1 to TRBJ2-2; 7 nucleotides line up with TRBD2. Trimming took 2 bases from V and 2 from J; bases not matched to a gene: 0. Germline-derived CDR1 and CDR2 are SGHRS and YFSETQ. The CDR3 extends over 14 amino acids. DNA for the CDR3: TGCGCCAGCAGCTTAGCGGGAAACACCGGGGAGCTGTTTTTT. The encoded protein is CASSLAGNTGELFF.